This T cell receptor beta chain originates from a study of kidney transplant recipient with SARS-CoV-2 infection. This CDR3 comprises 13 residues. In germline, CDR1 is SGHNT, CDR2 YENEEA. Each CDR3 protein is one row after TCRdb ran MiXCR on the reads. The sample records 200,000 to 300,000 distinct CDR3 sequences, less than 35% being singletons. Comments on this clonotype: Just one base apart from a much larger clone, this may be a read error.

The starting material was a blood sample, obtained at baseline and on day 111 from a kidney transplant recipient. The clonotype originates from a male patient between 25 and 40 years old who had COVID-19 and was a kidney transplant recipient. Some T cells may have originated in the graft donor. The chain uses TRBV11-3 and TRBJ1-4; no clear D gene. Here the CDR3 DNA reads TGTACCTGCGCCGGGAACACTAATGAAAAACTGTTTTTT. This translates into CTCAGNTNEKLFF.